The 16 T cell receptor beta chains in this list originate from one sample, sequenced in a study of blood T cells in healthy people across ages (dated by TCRdb to 2015 to 2017). Libraries were prepared through 5' RACE. Sequenced using an Illumina HiSeq 2500. A second PCR of roughly 7 to 11 cycles was performed with a sample-barcoded 5' primer and a J-beta primer mix. Using fastp at Q25 and MiXCR, TCRdb reprocessed the public reads and kept productive beta chains. Each record represents a unique CDR3 protein, reported with the most common genes and DNA among its rows. This sample comprises some 1.5 million distinct CDR3 sequences, under 30% of them detected only once. The ten largest clones add up to about 7.7% of the sample. What was sequenced was blood. Every receptor here comes from a woman under 40 in good health.

V and J are TRBV10-3 and TRBJ2-1, with 8 bases lining up with TRBD2. This CDR3 has 13 amino acids. The V segment lost 10 bases and the J segment 3 bases; nucleotides outside the gene matches: 5. CDR1 is ENHRY, CDR2 SYGVKD, per germline. The CDR3 is CANSGGDYNEQFF. CDR3 DNA sequence: TGTGCCAACTCCGGGGGGGACTACAATGAGCAGTTCTTC.

The rearrangement uses TRBV2 and TRBJ2-1; D is undetermined. The CDR3 totals 14 residues. The ends were cut back, 6 bases at V and 5 bases at J, with 14 bases in the middle. Germline lookup yields CDR1 SNHLY and CDR2 FYNNEI. CDR3 loop: CASSPVSLNNEQFF. Here the CDR3 DNA reads TGTGCCAGCAGCCCAGTTTCCTTAAACAATGAGCAGTTCTTC.

Many counts were recorded for this clonotype. The rearrangement links TRBV24-1 to TRBJ2-7; possibly TRBD1 for D (6 bases). The germline gives CDR1 KGHDR, CDR2 SFDVKD. CDR3 length: 14 residues. The V end was cut by 5 bases, the J end by 3 bases, with 13 bases between. CDR3 in amino acids: CATSGGDKDYEQYF. The CDR3 coding sequence is TGTGCCACCAGTGGAGGGGACAAAGACTACGAGCAGTACTTC.

Concerning this clonotype: The junction differs from germline at one of its ends, possibly a read error. The chain joins TRBV6-1 to TRBJ2-3; no reliable D call. Germline V CDR1 and CDR2: MNHNS, SASEGT. This CDR3 is built from 13 residues. CDR3 nucleotide sequence: TGTGCCAGCAGAGCCCCGGCAGGCGATATGCAGTATTTT. It yields the protein CASRAPAGDMQYF.

In its sample, this clonotype was seen a few times. The rearrangement joins TRBV4-3 to TRBJ1-1; tentative D call: TRBD1 (5 bases). The CDR3 totals 16 residues. Looked up from germline, CDR1 is LGHNA and CDR2 is YSLEER. V was shortened by 0 bases and J by 4 bases, with 15 bases between the two germline ends. The CDR3 loop is CASSQESTGGSTEAFF. In DNA form, the CDR3 reads TGCGCCAGCAGCCAAGAAAGTACAGGTGGGTCCACTGAAGCTTTCTTT.

A few counts support this clonotype. This chain links TRBV20-1 with TRBJ2-7; D possibly corresponds to TRBD2 (6 bases). The V gene lost 1 base and the J gene lost 6 bases, with 13 bases spanning the gap. Germline CDR1 reads DFQATT; CDR2 reads SNEGSKA (reference sequence). The CDR3 spans 13 residues. The CDR3 bases are TGCAGTGCTAGAGGGGGAGGCGGGCGCGAGCAGTACTTC. Amino acids: CSARGGGGREQYF.

The chain recombines TRBV7-9 with TRBJ1-2; 7 bases map to TRBD1. CDR1 is SEHNR, CDR2 FQNEAQ, per germline (reference sequence). The CDR3 is made up of 15 amino acids. V lost 4 bases and J lost 0; bases outside the gene matches: 5. CDR3 protein: CASSSWDRANYGYTF. The CDR3 nucleotides are TGTGCCAGCAGCTCCTGGGACAGAGCTAACTATGGCTACACCTTC.

This clonotype has ten or more counts. The CDR3 is CSAISPSGANVLTF. In DNA, the CDR3 is TGCAGCGCAATATCCCCTTCTGGGGCCAACGTCCTGACTTTC. This chain connects TRBV29-1 to TRBJ2-6, with unresolved D. Germline CDR1 and CDR2: SQVTM and ANQGSEA. CDR3 length: 14 amino acids. The V and J ends lost 7 bases and 1 base respectively, with 11 bases between them. Variable domain in full (rest from reference TRBV29-1 and TRBJ2-6): SAVISQKPSRDICQRGTSLTIQCQVDSQVTMMFWYRQQPGQSLTLIATANQGSEATYESGFVIDKFPISRPNLTFSTLTVSNMSPEDSSIYLCSAISPSGANVLTFGAGSRLTVL.

This clonotype was seen only a few times. The V and J genes are TRBV6-1 and TRBJ2-1; 11 bases match TRBD2. The CDR3 has 14 amino acids. Germline V CDR1 and CDR2: MNHNS, SASEGT. The trim removed 6 bases at V and 7 bases at J, leaving 5 bases unmatched. CDR3 sequence (DNA): TGTGCCAGCAGGATAGCGGGGGGGCTTAATGAGCAGTTCTTC. This encodes CASRIAGGLNEQFF.

A few counts support this clonotype. This chain links TRBV7-9 with TRBJ2-1; D gene ambiguous. CDR1 SEHNR and CDR2 FQNEAQ come from the germline V gene (reference sequence). V shed 5 bases and J shed 6 bases, with 11 bases lying between them. The CDR3 length is 13 residues. The CDR3 here is CASSPPLGNEQFF. CDR3 sequence (DNA): TGTGCCAGCAGCCCCCCCCTGGGCAATGAGCAGTTCTTC.

This clonotype was seen a few times. The chain recombines TRBV6-5 with TRBJ2-1; D remains ambiguous. CDR1 and CDR2 from the germline V gene are MNHEY and SVGAGI. This CDR3 has 15 amino acids. The V and J ends lost 6 bases and 4 bases respectively, with 16 bases between them. CDR3: CASSRRQVDYNEQFF. DNA of the CDR3: TGTGCCAGCAGCCGACGCCAGGTTGATTACAATGAGCAGTTCTTC.

This clonotype was recorded many times. This rearrangement joins TRBV9 to TRBJ1-2; 8 bases align to TRBD1. V lost 1 base, J lost 3 bases, and 5 bases stayed unmatched. CDR1 is SGDLS and CDR2 is YYNGEE in the germline V gene. The CDR3 contains 15 residues. CDR3: CASSVSAGGDYGYTF. In nucleotides, the CDR3 is TGTGCCAGCAGCGTATCCGCAGGGGGCGACTATGGCTACACCTTC.

The chain joins TRBV4-1 to TRBJ2-2; TRBD2 matches at 8 bases. The germline CDR1 and CDR2 sequences are MGHRA and YSYEKL. V trimming: 2 bases; J trimming: 7 bases; junction bases outside the gene matches: 9. This CDR3 is 16 amino acids long. The CDR3 sequence is CASSQSTGGPGGELFF. The CDR3 DNA reads as TGCGCCAGCAGCCAAAGTACGGGAGGGCCCGGCGGGGAGCTGTTTTTT.

The CDR3 loop is CASSQREFTDTQYF. In nucleotides, the CDR3 is TGTGCCAGCAGCCAGCGGGAGTTCACAGATACGCAGTATTTT. The rearrangement links TRBV12-3 or TRBV12-4 to TRBJ2-3; 8 positions match TRBD2. Unmatched junction bases numbered 4, after V lost 6 bases and J lost 2 bases. This CDR3 contains 14 residues.

This clonotype was found a few times. V is TRBV12-3 or TRBV12-4 and J is TRBJ2-7; TRBD1 matches at 9 bases. This CDR3 is 15 amino acids long. V lost 5 bases to trimming and J lost 9 bases; unmatched junction nucleotides: 14. CDR3 sequence: CASSIQTGGSWRQYF. CDR3 coding DNA: TGTGCCAGCAGTATCCAGACAGGGGGATCATGGCGGCAGTACTTC.

The V gene is TRBV20-1, the J gene TRBJ2-2; the D is unclear. Germline-derived CDR1 and CDR2 are DFQATT and SNEGSKA (reference sequence). The germline V and J ends were trimmed by 5 bases and 0 bases, with 16 bases remaining between them. This CDR3 has 16 residues. Here the CDR3 DNA reads TGCAGTGCTTCGAACCCGAGCAGCGCGAACACCGGGGAGCTGTTTTTT. It is translated as CSASNPSSANTGELFF.